The following is a TCR beta chain sequence with its context. Its antigen is not yet known. No per-base quality is available; no much larger clone lies one base away. The data belong to a study of pediatric ulcerative colitis (dated by TCRdb to the late 2010s). Concerning the study at large: More than five ulcerative colitis patients had pancolitis and two had left-sided colitis, with histology consistent with ulcerative colitis in all. From nine newly diagnosed, treatment-naive pediatric ulcerative colitis patients and a few non-IBD control children, paired blood and rectal samples were collected. The Pediatric Ulcerative Colitis Activity Index classified a couple of patients as having mild disease, several as having moderate disease and three as having acute severe colitis. Broader findings and caveats from the paper: Rectal pinch biopsies may have included blood-derived T cells, especially in patients with overt colitis. Features of the rectal repertoire distinguished controls, mild-moderate colitis patients and acute severe colitis patients, and in acute severe colitis rectal diversity was lower because of clonal expansions. Autologous blood-rectal clonal overlap was significantly higher in ulcerative colitis patients than in controls, suggesting increased T cell trafficking to inflamed tissue. With only four individuals, the healthy control group was small. Repertoires were derived from total lymphocyte DNA, so rare subsets such as regulatory T cells may have patterns not reflected. A couple of patients' blood samples yielded substantially fewer templates for technical reasons and were excluded from blood-rectal overlap analysis. Two rectal CDR3 clonotypes were found in every ulcerative colitis patient but in no control.

One to two pinch biopsies were taken from the rectum for research during colonoscopy. Ulcerative colitis patients had received no immunosuppressive medication before the diagnostic colonoscopy. Rectal biopsies were digested with proteinase K before DNA isolation. The Wizard kit (Promega) was used to extract genomic DNA from blood and intestinal samples. Using the immunoSEQ TRB Survey service, rearranged CDR3 beta regions were amplified from genomic DNA with multiplex V and J primers. To keep sequencing depth the same across samples, survey-level depth of up to 500,000 reads per sample was applied. Libraries were purified and pooled, and sequencing was performed on Illumina technology. Under the source paper's analysis protocol: Productive clonality, sample overlap, pairwise scatters, CDR3 beta length, V/D/J gene usage and productiveness were all assessed with the immunoSEQ online tools. Calculated diversity was the number of unique rearrangements divided by total templates times 100; Shannon and Simpson indices were also computed. Principal component analysis was performed on Z-score normalized data with the R prcomp function and the ggbiplot package. Morisita's index was used to quantify the clonal overlap between blood and rectum within each subject. TCRdb holds this immuneACCESS table with in-frame rearrangements only. Some clones are missing; in checked studies, unresolved V genes explain under half, and the rest has no known cause. That table is the source of V, J and clone size, and D and trimming were worked out from the DNA. The sample table lists approximately 37,000 clones, roughly 70% of them with a count of one. Together, the top ten hold 7.5% to 9% of the sample.

The germline V gene specifies MNHEY as CDR1 and SVGAGI as CDR2. Its CDR3 holds 13 amino acids, cysteine through phenylalanine. The read is trimmed to its CDR3 DNA, 39 bases read in frame from base 1. V sheds 6 bases and J sheds 3 bases, leaving 11 bases between their ends. Input material: gut tissue. The sequence joins TRBV6-5 to TRBJ1-2, and perhaps TRBD1 as D gene, on 5 matching bases. This TCR was sampled from a boy aged 10-17 years with severe ulcerative colitis. The nucleotide sequence reads TGTGCCAGCAGAACTGGCAGGGACTATGGCTACACCTTC. It translates as CASRTGRDYGYTF.